This T cell receptor beta chain originates from a study of T cell responses to AZD1222 COVID-19 vaccine. Study overall: Second doses that came at about 4 or about 12 weeks were put together.

Generated by immunoSEQ multiplex PCR, the TCRdb table keeps only in-frame clones and is missing some. The sample yields some 130,000 clones, under 90% seen once. As regards this clone: Its cognate antigen is unknown.

This CDR3 contains 15 residues. Germline CDR1 is MNHEY and CDR2 is SVGAGI. Trimming removed 5 bases at V and 3 bases at J, with 13 bases between. General study findings and limits: The reported proportion of spike-specific TCRs targeting unmutated variant regions was nearly half. Following two doses of AZD1222, Spike-specific TCR breadth and depth rose. Researchers report vaccine-associated CD4 TCRs spanning spike, with dominance at 160-218 and 743-854.

The chain recombines TRBV6-5 with TRBJ1-4; tentative D call: TRBD1 (5 bases). Sequencing used peripheral blood, obtained on day 0 of AZD1222 vaccination. The receptor was derived from an adult in good health. The CDR3 sequence is CASSRRGSANEKLFF. In nucleotides, the CDR3 is TGTGCCAGCAGTAGGAGGGGCAGTGCTAATGAAAAACTGTTTTTT.